The sequence of this T cell receptor (beta chain) was determined in a study of spatial heterogeneity in lung cancer. Study-wide background: Tumor-region TCR transcript counts correlated strongly with a T cell module score from matched bulk RNA-seq. Whole-study results and caveats: The number of expanded tumor alpha and beta chains correlated with mutation number. Alpha chains reached an estimated coverage of around 6.5% of tumor T cells, and beta chains about 13%.

The sample's time point: sample taken at primary tumor resection. From tumor, nontumor lung or frozen PBMC, whole RNA was taken unsorted for sequencing. Unmatched junction bases numbered 4, after V lost 7 bases and J lost 5 bases. Germline CDR1 reads SNHLY; CDR2 reads FYNNEI. The CDR3 has 12 amino acids. This clonotype was recorded many times. The target antigen is unknown. TCRdb fed the 5' RACE reads into MiXCR, producing one record per CDR3 protein. Of 15,000 to 20,000 distinct CDR3 sequences detected, under 7.5% appear once; the ten largest clones hold 3% to 4%. The chain couples TRBV2 to TRBJ2-7; TRBD2 aligns across 8 bases. This receptor was obtained from a female donor with early-stage non-small cell lung cancer. The specimen comprised lung tumor tissue, sampled at surgery. CDR3 DNA sequence: TGTGCCAGCAACCCGGGAGGGGACGAGCAGTACTTC. It specifies CASNPGGDEQYF. Based on the CDR3 plus reference TRBV2 and TRBJ2-7, the full variable domain is EPEVTQTPSHQVTQMGQEVILRCVPISNHLYFYWYRQILGQKVEFLVSFYNNEISEKSEIFDDQFSVERPDGSNFTLKIRSTKLEDSAMYFCASNPGGDEQYFGPGTRLTVT.